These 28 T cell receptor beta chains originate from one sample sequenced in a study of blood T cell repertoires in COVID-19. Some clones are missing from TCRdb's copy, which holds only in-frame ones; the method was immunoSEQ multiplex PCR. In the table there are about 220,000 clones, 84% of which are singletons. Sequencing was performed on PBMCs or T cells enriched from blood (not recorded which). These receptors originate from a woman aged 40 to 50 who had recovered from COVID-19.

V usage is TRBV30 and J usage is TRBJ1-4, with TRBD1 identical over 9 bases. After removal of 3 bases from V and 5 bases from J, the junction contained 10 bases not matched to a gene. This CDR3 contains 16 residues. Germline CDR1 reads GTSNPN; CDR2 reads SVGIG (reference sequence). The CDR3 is CAWSHMAGQGNEKLFF. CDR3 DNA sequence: TGTGCCTGGAGCCATATGGCGGGACAGGGAAATGAAAAACTGTTTTTT.

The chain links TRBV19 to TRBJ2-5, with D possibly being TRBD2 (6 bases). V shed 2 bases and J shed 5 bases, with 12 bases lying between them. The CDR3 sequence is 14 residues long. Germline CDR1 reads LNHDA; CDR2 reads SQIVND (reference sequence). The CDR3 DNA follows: TGTGCCAGTAGTATATTAGGAGGGGTGGAGACCCAGTACTTC. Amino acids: CASSILGGVETQYF. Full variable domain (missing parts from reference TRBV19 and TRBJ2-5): DGGITQSPKYLFRKEGQNVTLSCEQNLNHDAMYWYRQDPGQGLRLIYYSQIVNDFQKGDIAEGYSVSREKKESFPLTVTSAQKNPTAFYLCASSILGGVETQYFGPGTRLLVL.

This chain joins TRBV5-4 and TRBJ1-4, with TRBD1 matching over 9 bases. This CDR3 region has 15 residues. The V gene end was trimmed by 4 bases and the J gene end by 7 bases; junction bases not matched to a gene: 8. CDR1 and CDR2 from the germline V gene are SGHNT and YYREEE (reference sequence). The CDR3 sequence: CASSRGQGRGEKLFF. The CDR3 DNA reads TGTGCCAGCAGCCGTGGACAGGGGCGAGGTGAAAAACTGTTTTTT.

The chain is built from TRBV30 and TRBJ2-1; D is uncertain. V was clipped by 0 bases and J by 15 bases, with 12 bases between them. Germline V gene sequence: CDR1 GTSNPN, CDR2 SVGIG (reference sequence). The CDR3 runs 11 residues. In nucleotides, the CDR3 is TGTGCCTGGAGTGTACGCCAGGTGCCGTTCTTC. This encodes CAWSVRQVPFF.

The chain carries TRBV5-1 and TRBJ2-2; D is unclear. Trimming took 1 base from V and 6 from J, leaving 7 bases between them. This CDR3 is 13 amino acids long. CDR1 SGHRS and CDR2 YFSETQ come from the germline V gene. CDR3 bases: TGCGCCAGCAGCTTGCCAGCGTCCGGGGAGCTGTTTTTT. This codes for CASSLPASGELFF.

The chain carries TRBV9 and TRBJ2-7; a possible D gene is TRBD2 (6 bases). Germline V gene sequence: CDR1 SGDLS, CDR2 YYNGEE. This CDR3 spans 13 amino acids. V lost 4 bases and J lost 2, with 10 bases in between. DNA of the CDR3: TGTGCCAGCAGCATGGGGGGAGCCTACGAGCAGTACTTC. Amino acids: CASSMGGAYEQYF.

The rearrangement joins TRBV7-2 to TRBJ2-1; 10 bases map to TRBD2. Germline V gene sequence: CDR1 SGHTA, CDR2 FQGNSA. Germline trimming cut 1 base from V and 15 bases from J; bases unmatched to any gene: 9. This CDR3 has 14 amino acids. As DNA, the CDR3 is TGTGCCAGCAGCTTAGGACTAGCGGGCCTCAAGGCGTTCTTC. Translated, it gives CASSLGLAGLKAFF.

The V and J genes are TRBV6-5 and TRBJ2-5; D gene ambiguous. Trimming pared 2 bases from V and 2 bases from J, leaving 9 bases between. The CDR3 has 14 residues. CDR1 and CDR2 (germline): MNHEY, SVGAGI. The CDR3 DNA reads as TGTGCCAGCAGTTACGGAGTAGAGCAAGAGACCCAGTACTTC. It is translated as CASSYGVEQETQYF.

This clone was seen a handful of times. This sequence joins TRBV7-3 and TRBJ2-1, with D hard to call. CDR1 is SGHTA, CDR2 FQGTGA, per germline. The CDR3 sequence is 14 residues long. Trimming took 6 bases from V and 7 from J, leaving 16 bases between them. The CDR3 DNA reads TGTGCCAGCAGTCTAACCCCTAACCTGAATGAGCAGTTCTTC. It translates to CASSLTPNLNEQFF.

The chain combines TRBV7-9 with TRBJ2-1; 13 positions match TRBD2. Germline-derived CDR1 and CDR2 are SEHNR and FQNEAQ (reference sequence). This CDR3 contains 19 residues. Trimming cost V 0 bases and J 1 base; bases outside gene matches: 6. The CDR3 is CASSLARLAGGRSYNEQFF. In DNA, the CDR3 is TGTGCCAGCAGCTTAGCTCGACTAGCGGGAGGAAGGTCCTACAATGAGCAGTTCTTC.

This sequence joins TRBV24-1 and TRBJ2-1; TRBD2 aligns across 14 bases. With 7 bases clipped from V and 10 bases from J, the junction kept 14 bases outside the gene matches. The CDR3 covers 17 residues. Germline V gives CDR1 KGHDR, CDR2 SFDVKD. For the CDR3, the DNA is TGTGCCACCAGGGACAGTACCGGGACTAGCGGGAGTTGGGAGCAGTTCTTC. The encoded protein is CATRDSTGTSGSWEQFF.

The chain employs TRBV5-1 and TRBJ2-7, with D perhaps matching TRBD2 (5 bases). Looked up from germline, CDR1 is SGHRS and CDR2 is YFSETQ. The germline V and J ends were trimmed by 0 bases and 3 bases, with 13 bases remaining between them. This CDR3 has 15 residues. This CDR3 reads CASSLGPEGFYEQYV. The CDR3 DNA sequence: TGCGCCAGCAGCTTGGGACCCGAGGGATTCTACGAGCAGTACGTC.

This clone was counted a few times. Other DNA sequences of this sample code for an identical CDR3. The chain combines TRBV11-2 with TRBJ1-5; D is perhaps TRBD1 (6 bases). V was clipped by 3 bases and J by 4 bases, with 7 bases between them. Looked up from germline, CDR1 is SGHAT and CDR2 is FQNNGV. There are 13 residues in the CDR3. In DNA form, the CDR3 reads TGTGCCAGCAGCTTTCAGGGGAATCAGCCCCAGCATTTT. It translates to CASSFQGNQPQHF. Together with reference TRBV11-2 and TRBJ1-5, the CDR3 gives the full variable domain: EAGVAQSPRYKIIEKRQSVAFWCNPISGHATLYWYQQILGQGPKLLIQFQNNGVVDDSQLPKDRFSAERLKGVDSTLKIQPAKLEDSAVYLCASSFQGNQPQHFGDGTRLSIL.

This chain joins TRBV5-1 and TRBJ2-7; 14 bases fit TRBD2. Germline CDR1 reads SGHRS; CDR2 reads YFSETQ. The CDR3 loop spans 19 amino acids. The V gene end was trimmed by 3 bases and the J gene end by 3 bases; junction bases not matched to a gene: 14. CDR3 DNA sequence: TGCGCCAGCAGCTCCTCACCGGGACTAGCGGGAGATAGCCGCTACGAGCAGTACTTC. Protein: CASSSSPGLAGDSRYEQYF.

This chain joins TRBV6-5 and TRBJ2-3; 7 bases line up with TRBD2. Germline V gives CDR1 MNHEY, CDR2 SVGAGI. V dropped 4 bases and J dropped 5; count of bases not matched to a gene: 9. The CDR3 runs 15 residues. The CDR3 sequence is CASSSREMRGDTQYF. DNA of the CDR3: TGTGCCAGCAGTTCGCGGGAGATGCGGGGAGATACGCAGTATTTT.

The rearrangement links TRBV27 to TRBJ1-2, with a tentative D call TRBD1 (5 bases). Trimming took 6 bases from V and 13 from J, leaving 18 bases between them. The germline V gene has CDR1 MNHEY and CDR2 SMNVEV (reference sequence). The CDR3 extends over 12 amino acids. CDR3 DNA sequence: TGTGCCAGCAGGAGGGAGGGGACCGTTGTCACCTTC. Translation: CASRREGTVVTF.

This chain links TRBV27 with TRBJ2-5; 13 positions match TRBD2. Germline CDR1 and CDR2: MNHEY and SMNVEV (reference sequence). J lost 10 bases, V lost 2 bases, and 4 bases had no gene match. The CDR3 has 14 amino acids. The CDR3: CASSLGLAGDLQYF. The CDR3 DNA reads TGTGCCAGCAGTTTAGGACTAGCGGGAGACCTCCAGTACTTC.

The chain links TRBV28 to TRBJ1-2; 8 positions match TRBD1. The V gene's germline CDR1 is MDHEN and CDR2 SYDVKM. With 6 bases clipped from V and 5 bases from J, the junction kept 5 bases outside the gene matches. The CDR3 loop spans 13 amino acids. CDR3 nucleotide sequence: TGTGCCAGCAGCGCCCGGACAGGGTATGGCTACACCTTC. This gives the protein CASSARTGYGYTF.

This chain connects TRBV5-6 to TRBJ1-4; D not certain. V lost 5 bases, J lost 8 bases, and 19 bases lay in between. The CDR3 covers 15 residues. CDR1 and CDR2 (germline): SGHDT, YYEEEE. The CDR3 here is CASRRTAGFREKLFF. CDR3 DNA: TGTGCCAGCAGACGGACCGCGGGATTTCGCGAAAAACTGTTTTTT.

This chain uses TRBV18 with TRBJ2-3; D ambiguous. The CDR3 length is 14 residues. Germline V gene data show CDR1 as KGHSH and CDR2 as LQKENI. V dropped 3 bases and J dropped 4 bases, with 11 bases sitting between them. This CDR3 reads CASSPGEFPDTQYF. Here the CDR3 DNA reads TGTGCCAGCTCACCGGGCGAGTTCCCAGATACGCAGTATTTT. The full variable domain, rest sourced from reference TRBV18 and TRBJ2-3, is NAGVMQNPRHLVRRRGQEARLRCSPMKGHSHVYWYRQLPEEGLKFMVYLQKENIIDESGMPKERFSAEFPKEGPSILRIQQVVRGDSAAYFCASSPGEFPDTQYFGPGTRLTVL.

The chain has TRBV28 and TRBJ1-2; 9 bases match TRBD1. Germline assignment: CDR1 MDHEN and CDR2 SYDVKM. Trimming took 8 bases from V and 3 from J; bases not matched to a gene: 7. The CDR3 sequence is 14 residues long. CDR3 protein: CASGTGGYDYGYTF. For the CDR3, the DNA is TGTGCCAGCGGTACAGGGGGCTATGACTATGGCTACACCTTC.

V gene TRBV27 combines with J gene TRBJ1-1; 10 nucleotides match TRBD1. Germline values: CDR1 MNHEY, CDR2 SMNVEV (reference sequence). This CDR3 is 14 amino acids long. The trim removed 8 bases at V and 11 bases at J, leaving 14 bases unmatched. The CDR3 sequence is CASQTSGTGEAAFF. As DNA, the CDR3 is TGTGCCAGCCAAACCTCCGGGACAGGGGAGGCGGCTTTCTTT.

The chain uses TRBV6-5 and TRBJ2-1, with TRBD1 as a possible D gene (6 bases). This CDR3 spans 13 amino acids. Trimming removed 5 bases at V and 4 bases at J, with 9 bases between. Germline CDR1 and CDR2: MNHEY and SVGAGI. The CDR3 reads CASSKQGYNEQFF. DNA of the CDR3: TGTGCCAGCAGTAAACAGGGATACAATGAGCAGTTCTTC.

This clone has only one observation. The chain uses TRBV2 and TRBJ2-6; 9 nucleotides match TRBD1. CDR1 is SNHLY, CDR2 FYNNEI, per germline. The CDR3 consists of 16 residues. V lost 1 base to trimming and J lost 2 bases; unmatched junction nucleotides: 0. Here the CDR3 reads CASSEGDRAGANVLTF. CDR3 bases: TGTGCCAGCAGTGAAGGGGACAGGGCTGGGGCCAACGTCCTGACTTTC.

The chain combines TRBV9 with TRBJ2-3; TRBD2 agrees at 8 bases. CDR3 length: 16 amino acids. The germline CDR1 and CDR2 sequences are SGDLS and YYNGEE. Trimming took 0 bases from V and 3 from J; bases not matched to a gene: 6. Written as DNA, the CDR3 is TGTGCCAGCAGCGTAGTTGCGGGAGGTCTGACAGATACGCAGTATTTT. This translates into CASSVVAGGLTDTQYF.

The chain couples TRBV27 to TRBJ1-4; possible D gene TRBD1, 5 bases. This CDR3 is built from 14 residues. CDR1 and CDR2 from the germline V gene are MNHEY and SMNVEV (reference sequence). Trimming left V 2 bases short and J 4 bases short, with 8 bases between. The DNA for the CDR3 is TGTGCCAGCAGTTTAGGGGGGTTTAATGAAAAACTGTTTTTT. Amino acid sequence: CASSLGGFNEKLFF.

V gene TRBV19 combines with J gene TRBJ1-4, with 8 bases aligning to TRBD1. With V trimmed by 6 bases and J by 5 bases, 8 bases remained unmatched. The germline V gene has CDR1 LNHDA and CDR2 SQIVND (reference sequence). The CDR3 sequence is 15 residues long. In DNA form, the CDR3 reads TGTGCCAGTAGACGCCCGACAGGGGAAAATGAAAAACTGTTTTTT. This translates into CASRRPTGENEKLFF.

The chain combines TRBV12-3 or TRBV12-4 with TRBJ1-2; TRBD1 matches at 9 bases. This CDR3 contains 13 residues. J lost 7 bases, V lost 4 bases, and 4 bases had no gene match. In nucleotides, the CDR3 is TGTGCCAGCAGTTCGGACAGGGGAGCTGGCTACACCTTC. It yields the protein CASSSDRGAGYTF.